The 30 T cell receptor beta chains reported below all come from one sample, sequenced in a study of blood T cell repertoires in COVID-19. Assay used: immunoSEQ multiplex PCR; TCRdb lists only in-frame clones, some missing. This sample carries about 180,000 clones, nearly 90% of them seen once, and the ten largest clones take approximately 2.1%. The sequenced material came from peripheral blood. The receptors were gathered from a man younger than 35 who had recovered from COVID-19.

For the CDR3, the DNA is TGTGCCAGCAGCGGCCGGGACTCACGGGATGAGCAGTTCTTC. Amino acid sequence: CASSGRDSRDEQFF. The chain uses TRBV9 and TRBJ2-1, with D possibly matching TRBD2 (6 bases). This CDR3 comprises 14 residues. Trimming took 3 bases from V and 8 from J, leaving 15 bases between them. Germline V gene sequence: CDR1 SGDLS, CDR2 YYNGEE.

DNA of the CDR3: TGTGCCACCAGTCCAGGGGGCTCGGGGACTGAAGCTTTCTTT. Translation: CATSPGGSGTEAFF. The chain combines TRBV24-1 with TRBJ1-1; 8 nucleotides align to TRBD1. This CDR3 has 14 amino acids. In germline, CDR1 is KGHDR, CDR2 SFDVKD. V was pared by 6 bases and J by 5 bases, with 7 bases of the junction left unmatched.

Only a few counts were recorded for this clone. This chain links TRBV7-2 with TRBJ2-7, with D unclear. There are 13 residues in the CDR3. Germline V gene data show CDR1 as SGHTA and CDR2 as FQGNSA. Trimming left V 4 bases short and J 6 bases short, with 13 bases between. The CDR3: CASSSRILLEQYF. CDR3 nucleotides: TGTGCCAGCAGCTCCCGTATCCTCCTCGAGCAGTACTTC.

This chain uses TRBV7-8 with TRBJ2-7; 9 bases are a match to TRBD2. The length of the CDR3 is 16 residues. V dropped 5 bases and J dropped 3; count of bases not matched to a gene: 11. CDR1 is SGHVS and CDR2 is FQNEAQ in the germline V gene. CDR3 nucleotides: TGTGCCAGCAGCGGAGAGGGCGGGACTAGCCGCTACGAGCAGTACTTC. This codes for CASSGEGGTSRYEQYF. Full variable domain (rest looked up from reference TRBV7-8 and TRBJ2-7): GAGVSQSPRYKVAKRGQDVALRCDPISGHVSLFWYQQALGQGPEFLTYFQNEAQLDKSGLPSDRFFAERPEGSVSTLKIQRTQQEDSAVYLCASSGEGGTSRYEQYFGPGTRLTVT.

J is TRBJ1-1 and V is TRBV7-9, with TRBD1 identical over 7 bases. CDR1 is SEHNR and CDR2 is FQNEAQ in the germline V gene (reference sequence). CDR3 length: 13 amino acids. Germline trimming cut 8 bases from V and 0 bases from J; bases unmatched to any gene: 3. CDR3 DNA: TGTGCCAGCGTCGGGACAGTGAACACTGAAGCTTTCTTT. This translates into CASVGTVNTEAFF. Together with reference TRBV7-9 and TRBJ1-1, the CDR3 gives the full variable domain: DTGVSQNPRHKITKRGQNVTFRCDPISEHNRLYWYRQTLGQGPEFLTYFQNEAQLEKSRLLSDRFSAERPKGSFSTLEIQRTEQGDSAMYLCASVGTVNTEAFFGQGTRLTVV.

CDR3 region: CATSRGTSGAQETQYF. Here the CDR3 DNA reads TGTGCCACCAGCAGAGGGACTAGCGGGGCTCAAGAGACCCAGTACTTC. The chain has TRBV15 and TRBJ2-5, with TRBD2 matching 12 bases. V lost 1 base and J lost 2; bases outside the gene matches: 2. Germline V CDR1 and CDR2: LNHNV, YYDKDF (reference sequence). This CDR3 contains 16 residues.

The gene calls are TRBV11-2 and TRBJ2-1; weak D call: TRBD1 (5 bases). V lost 4 bases to trimming and J lost 4 bases, with 8 bases between them. This CDR3 region has 13 residues. Germline V CDR1 and CDR2: SGHAT, FQNNGV. CDR3 bases: TGTGCCAGCAGCTCTCAGGGTTACAATGAGCAGTTCTTC. Translation gives CASSSQGYNEQFF. The full variable domain, with the rest looked up from reference TRBV11-2 and TRBJ2-1, is EAGVAQSPRYKIIEKRQSVAFWCNPISGHATLYWYQQILGQGPKLLIQFQNNGVVDDSQLPKDRFSAERLKGVDSTLKIQPAKLEDSAVYLCASSSQGYNEQFFGPGTRLTVL.

This sequence joins TRBV5-4 and TRBJ2-7; perhaps TRBD2 as D (7 bases). Deletions cut 3 bases from V and 11 bases from J, with 18 bases between. This CDR3 is 13 amino acids long. The germline gives CDR1 SGHNT, CDR2 YYREEE (reference sequence). CDR3 nucleotides: TGTGCCAGCAGCTCCTGGGGGGGCTTGGCAGAGTACTTC. Protein product: CASSSWGGLAEYF.

Here the CDR3 reads CASSTTSGILQYF. The CDR3 DNA is TGTGCCAGCAGCACGACTAGCGGGATCTTGCAGTATTTT. The chain has TRBV7-2 and TRBJ2-3; TRBD2 matches at 11 bases. The CDR3 extends over 13 amino acids. Unmatched junction bases numbered 6, after V lost 5 bases and J lost 11 bases. Germline V lookup: CDR1 SGHTA, CDR2 FQGNSA. The variable domain in full, with the rest retrieved from reference TRBV7-2 and TRBJ2-3, is GAGVSQSPSNKVTEKGKDVELRCDPISGHTALYWYRQSLGQGLEFLIYFQGNSAPDKSGLPSDRFSAERTGGSVSTLTIQRTQQEDSAVYLCASSTTSGILQYFGPGTRLTVL.

The chain employs TRBV12-3 or TRBV12-4 and TRBJ1-2, with 9 bases aligning to TRBD1. J lost 13 bases, V lost 8 bases, and 8 bases had no gene match. The CDR3 length is 11 residues. CDR3 sequence reads: CASFYRGQCTF. The CDR3 DNA follows: TGTGCCAGCTTCTACAGGGGGCAGTGCACCTTC.

The rearrangement uses TRBV28 and TRBJ1-4; the D gene is possibly TRBD1 (6 bases). This CDR3 has 16 residues. Looked up from germline, CDR1 is MDHEN and CDR2 is SYDVKM. V was cut by 5 bases and J by 4 bases, with 17 bases left in between. CDR3 in amino acids: CASSPYGTYLNEKLFF. DNA of the CDR3: TGTGCCAGCAGTCCCTACGGGACATATCTTAATGAAAAACTGTTTTTT.

This rearrangement joins TRBV7-2 to TRBJ2-1, with D possibly matching TRBD2 (5 bases). The V end was cut by 1 base, the J end by 7 bases, with 5 bases between. CDR1 and CDR2 from the germline V gene are SGHTA and FQGNSA. This CDR3 has 12 residues. CDR3 DNA sequence: TGTGCCAGCAGCTTAGTAGCGAATGAGCAGTTCTTC. It encodes CASSLVANEQFF.

The rearrangement joins TRBV6-4 to TRBJ2-2; 10 bases agree with TRBD1. V lost 2 bases to trimming and J lost 6 bases; unmatched junction nucleotides: 0. CDR1 and CDR2 from the germline V gene are MRHNA and SNTAGT. This CDR3 has 14 amino acids. The CDR3 here is CASSDGQGAGELFF. Here the CDR3 DNA reads TGTGCCAGCAGTGACGGACAGGGGGCCGGGGAGCTGTTTTTT.

The chain uses TRBV11-2 and TRBJ2-1, with 7 bases identical to TRBD2. Losses at the gene ends were 4 bases for V and 6 bases for J; bases not matched to a gene: 6. The V gene's germline CDR1 is SGHAT and CDR2 FQNNGV. The CDR3 contains 14 residues. As DNA, the CDR3 is TGTGCCAGCAGCTCCATTCTAGCGGCCAATGAGCAGTTCTTC. Translated, it gives CASSSILAANEQFF.

The chain joins TRBV28 to TRBJ1-6; 10 positions match TRBD1. The CDR3 sequence is 15 residues long. J gave up 9 bases and V 3 bases, and 5 bases lay outside the gene matches. Germline values: CDR1 MDHEN, CDR2 SYDVKM. The CDR3 bases are TGTGCCAGCAGTTTTTCGGGACAGGGGCGTTCACCCCTCCACTTT. Its translation is CASSFSGQGRSPLHF.

V usage is TRBV29-1 and J usage is TRBJ2-1; a weak D match, TRBD2 (6 bases). Trimming stripped 0 bases from V and 4 bases from J, with 16 bases between. The CDR3 extends over 16 amino acids. Germline V CDR1 and CDR2: SQVTM, ANQGSEA. Here the CDR3 reads CSVEDLSGSRYNEQFF. Written as DNA, the CDR3 is TGCAGCGTTGAAGATCTTTCCGGGAGTAGGTACAATGAGCAGTTCTTC.

The chain uses TRBV18 and TRBJ2-3; D perhaps matches TRBD1 (6 bases). CDR1 is KGHSH and CDR2 is LQKENI in the germline V gene. The length of the CDR3 is 13 residues. V was pared by 5 bases and J by 4 bases, with 10 bases between. This chain's CDR3 is CASSSGVSDTQYF. The CDR3 coding sequence is TGTGCCAGCTCATCAGGGGTGTCAGATACGCAGTATTTT.

The CDR3 bases are TGTGCCACGGCAGGATGGGGGGACAATCAGCCCCAGCATTTT. Translated: CATAGWGDNQPQHF. The chain links TRBV10-3 to TRBJ1-5; weak D call: TRBD1 (5 bases). Trimming removed 10 bases from V and 3 bases from J, with 16 bases in between. This CDR3 comprises 14 residues. Germline values: CDR1 ENHRY, CDR2 SYGVKD.

This chain links TRBV27 with TRBJ2-7; 7 bases map to TRBD1. V lost 0 bases to trimming and J lost 3 bases; unmatched junction nucleotides: 5. There are 15 residues in the CDR3. The germline V gene encodes CDR1 MNHEY and CDR2 SMNVEV (reference sequence). The CDR3, as DNA: TGTGCCAGCAGTTTATCGACAGGGTTGATCTACGAGCAGTACTTC. Protein sequence: CASSLSTGLIYEQYF.

The chain employs TRBV7-9 and TRBJ2-5, with D tentatively TRBD2 (6 bases). The CDR3 has 15 residues. Per the germline V gene, CDR1 is SEHNR and CDR2 is FQNEAQ (reference sequence). V dropped 5 bases and J dropped 5 bases, with 18 bases sitting between them. The CDR3 sequence: CASSPPPGRSETQYF. DNA for the CDR3: TGTGCCAGCAGCCCCCCCCCAGGGAGGTCGGAGACCCAGTACTTC.

This clone has just one count. The chain recombines TRBV30 with TRBJ2-7; TRBD2 aligns across 8 bases. V was clipped by 0 bases and J by 2 bases; unmatched bases: 6. The CDR3 covers 15 residues. Germline values: CDR1 GTSNPN, CDR2 SVGIG (reference sequence). The CDR3 sequence: CAWSVKAGVPYEQYF. The CDR3 DNA sequence: TGTGCCTGGAGTGTTAAAGCGGGAGTCCCCTACGAGCAGTACTTC.

The genes are TRBV21-1 and TRBJ1-6. TRBV21-1 is a pseudogene segment. The CDR3 is 14 residues long. The CDR3 region has the DNA TGTGCCAGCAGCCTCAGGGGAGGGGCCTCACCCCTCCACTTT. This gives the protein CASSLRGGASPLHF.

This clone was detected only a few times. V is TRBV6-2 or TRBV6-3 and J is TRBJ1-2; D unresolved. Per germline, CDR1 MNHEY and CDR2 SVGEGT. The germline V and J ends were trimmed by 2 bases and 3 bases, with 4 bases remaining between them. CDR3 length equals 12 residues. CDR3 protein: CASSYRDYGYTF. The CDR3 region has the DNA TGTGCCAGCAGTTACCGGGACTATGGCTACACCTTC.

The V and J genes are TRBV28 and TRBJ2-7; the D gene is possibly TRBD2 (5 bases). The CDR3 covers 13 residues. The ends were cut back, 5 bases at V and 2 bases at J, with 10 bases in the middle. The germline CDR1 and CDR2 sequences are MDHEN and SYDVKM. The CDR3 loop reads CASSVGVAYEQYF. Here the CDR3 DNA reads TGTGCCAGCAGTGTCGGGGTAGCCTACGAGCAGTACTTC.

The CDR3 nucleotides read TGTGCCAGCAGAGGGACAGGGATAGGGGAGCTGTTTTTT. This translates into CASRGTGIGELFF. The chain couples TRBV27 to TRBJ2-2; 9 positions match TRBD1. The length of the CDR3 is 13 residues. Germline V gene lookup returns CDR1 MNHEY and CDR2 SMNVEV (reference sequence). The V gene end was trimmed by 6 bases and the J gene end by 8 bases; junction bases not matched to a gene: 4.

This clone was seen only once. This CDR3 is also generated by other DNA sequences in the sample. The chain couples TRBV5-1 to TRBJ2-1, with no clear D. This CDR3 comprises 16 residues. Germline CDR1 reads SGHRS; CDR2 reads YFSETQ. V was pared by 0 bases and J by 0 bases, with 10 bases between. The CDR3 nucleotides read TGCGCCAGCAGCTTGGGGCAGGCAGGCTCCTACAATGAGCAGTTCTTC. Its translation: CASSLGQAGSYNEQFF.

V gene TRBV9 combines with J gene TRBJ1-4, with D possibly being TRBD1 (5 bases). Germline V gene data show CDR1 as SGDLS and CDR2 as YYNGEE. The CDR3 is 15 amino acids. Trimming removed 0 bases from V and 8 bases from J, with 14 bases in between. The DNA for the CDR3 is TGTGCCAGCAGCGTAGGGAGTCTGGGGCTCGAAAAACTGTTTTTT. It codes for CASSVGSLGLEKLFF.

This rearrangement joins TRBV28 to TRBJ1-1, with D hard to call. The CDR3 sequence is 12 residues long. Germline lookup yields CDR1 MDHEN and CDR2 SYDVKM. V was trimmed by 6 bases and J by 5 bases, leaving 10 bases between them. In DNA form, the CDR3 reads TGTGCCAGCAGCCAAGGAGGGACTGAAGCTTTCTTT. This translates into CASSQGGTEAFF.

This chain joins TRBV7-6 and TRBJ1-2; D ambiguous. The CDR3 totals 15 residues. Trimming cost V 3 bases and J 4 bases, with 15 bases left between them. The germline V gene has CDR1 SGHVS and CDR2 FNYEAQ. CDR3 region: CASSFGEGASYGYTF. For the CDR3, the DNA is TGTGCCAGCAGCTTCGGTGAAGGAGCCAGCTATGGCTACACCTTC.

This chain joins TRBV7-9 and TRBJ2-1; perhaps TRBD2 as D (5 bases). The CDR3 has 15 amino acids. V gave up 4 bases and J gave up 0 bases, with 10 bases separating them. The germline V gene encodes CDR1 SEHNR and CDR2 FQNEAQ (reference sequence). CDR3 residues: CASSSSSSSYNEQFF. Written as DNA, the CDR3 is TGTGCCAGCAGCTCTTCTAGCTCCTCCTACAATGAGCAGTTCTTC. The full variable domain, its missing parts supplied by reference TRBV7-9 and TRBJ2-1, is DTGVSQNPRHKITKRGQNVTFRCDPISEHNRLYWYRQTLGQGPEFLTYFQNEAQLEKSRLLSDRFSAERPKGSFSTLEIQRTEQGDSAMYLCASSSSSSSYNEQFFGPGTRLTVL.